This entry is about one TCR beta chain. This record belongs to a study of HIV-infected children after antiretroviral therapy interruption. Study at large: Weeks 0, 48 and 150 were sampled under continuous treatment.

A 3' RACE protocol on RNA, with unique molecular identifiers, produced the TCR library. TCRdb itself ran the 3' RACE reads through MiXCR, one entry per CDR3 protein. The sample shows about 83,000 distinct CDR3 sequences, about 6.9% of them seen only once. The treatment here: PENTA 11 planned treatment interruption arm or continuous ART arm. The CDR3 totals 15 residues. The V and J ends lost 2 bases and 0 bases respectively, with 8 bases between them. Germline V gives CDR1 LNHDA, CDR2 SQIVND (reference sequence). The source material was CD45RA+ CD4+ T cells from PBMCs, pooled from several time points, sampled from a donor given antiretroviral therapy, either interrupted or continuous. As to subset: naive CD4+ CD45RA+ CD45RO- T cells. V and J are TRBV19 and TRBJ2-4; D is perhaps TRBD2 (5 bases). The sequence was collected from a pool of human donors with HIV. CDR3 amino acids: CASSIRELAKNIQYF. The DNA of the CDR3 is TGTGCCAGTAGTATAAGGGAGCTAGCCAAAAACATTCAGTACTTC. The full variable domain, completed using reference TRBV19 and TRBJ2-4, is DGGITQSPKYLFRKEGQNVTLSCEQNLNHDAMYWYRQDPGQGLRLIYYSQIVNDFQKGDIAEGYSVSREKKESFPLTVTSAQKNPTAFYLCASSIRELAKNIQYFGAGTRLSVL.